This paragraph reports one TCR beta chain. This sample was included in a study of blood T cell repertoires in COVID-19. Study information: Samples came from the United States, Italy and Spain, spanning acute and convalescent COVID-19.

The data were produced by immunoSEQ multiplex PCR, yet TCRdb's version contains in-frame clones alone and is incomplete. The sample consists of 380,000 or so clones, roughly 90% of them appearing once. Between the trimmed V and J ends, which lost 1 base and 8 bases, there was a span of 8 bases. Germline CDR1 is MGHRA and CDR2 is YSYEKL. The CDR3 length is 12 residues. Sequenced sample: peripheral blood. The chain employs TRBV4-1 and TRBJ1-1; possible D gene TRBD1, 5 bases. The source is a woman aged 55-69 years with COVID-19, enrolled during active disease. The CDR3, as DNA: TGCGCCAGCAGCCAAGGAGACAGAGAAGCTTTCTTT. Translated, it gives CASSQGDREAFF.